This T cell receptor beta chain came from a study of shared clonotypes between healthy human individuals. Overall study: Each donor contributed plates that comprised three CD4 naive, three CD4 memory, two CD8 naive and one CD8 memory.

V shed 6 bases, J shed 10 bases, and the junction held 16 bases outside the gene matches. Germline assignment: CDR1 MGHDK and CDR2 SYGVNS. The CDR3 has 17 amino acids. This clone showed up many times. Deep level was the assay's run setting. Replicate PCRs for sorted subsets used approximately 190 ng DNA; this equaled about 30,000 T cell genomes. In the source study's methods: ImmunoSEQ sequences covered only the junction and lacked quality scores; filtering therefore differed. TCRdb's copy holds only in-frame clones and misses some; the assay was immunoSEQ multiplex PCR. V, J and clone size derive from that table, while D and trimming were established from the DNA sequence. Of about 110,000 clones in the sample, around 71% were seen once.

The clonotype comes from a woman aged 30 to 39 in good health. The genes are TRBV25-1 and TRBJ1-6; TRBD1 matches 9 bases. Sample: memory CD8+ T cells sorted from blood. Indicated subset: CD45RO+ cells pooled with CCR7-negative TemRA cells. CDR3 DNA: TGTGCCAGCAGCTGGGACAGGGAAGTAGGCGGCGGATCACCCCTCCACTTT. Translated: CASSWDREVGGGSPLHF.